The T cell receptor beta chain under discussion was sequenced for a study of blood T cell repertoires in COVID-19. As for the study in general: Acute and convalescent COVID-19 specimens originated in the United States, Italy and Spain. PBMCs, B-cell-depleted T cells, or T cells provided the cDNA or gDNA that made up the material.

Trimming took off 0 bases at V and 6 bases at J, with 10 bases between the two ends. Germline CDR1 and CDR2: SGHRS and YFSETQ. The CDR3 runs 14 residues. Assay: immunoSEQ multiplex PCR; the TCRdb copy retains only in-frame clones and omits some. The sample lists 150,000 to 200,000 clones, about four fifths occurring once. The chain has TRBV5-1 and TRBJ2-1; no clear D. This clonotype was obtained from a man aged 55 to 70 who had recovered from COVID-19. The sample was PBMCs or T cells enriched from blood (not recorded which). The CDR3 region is CASSLGLGANEQFF. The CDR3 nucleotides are TGCGCCAGCAGCTTGGGTCTTGGAGCCAATGAGCAGTTCTTC.